These 26 T cell receptor beta chains were sequenced from one sample in a study of blood T cell repertoires in COVID-19. Here immunoSEQ multiplex PCR was the method, and the copy in TCRdb shows in-frame clones only, minus some. The sample lists 250,000 to 300,000 clones; around 87% were seen once. Sequenced: peripheral blood. Receptors originate from a middle-aged woman who had recovered from COVID-19.

This chain uses TRBV9 with TRBJ2-5; D is uncertain. V was trimmed by 4 bases and J by 7 bases, leaving 8 bases between them. The CDR3 is 11 amino acids. From germline, CDR1 is SGDLS and CDR2 YYNGEE. In DNA, the CDR3 is TGTGCCAGCAGCTCCCCAGGGACCCAGTACTTC. As protein: CASSSPGTQYF.

This clone occurred a few times. This chain joins TRBV10-2 and TRBJ1-1, with D perhaps matching TRBD1 (5 bases). The CDR3 has 14 amino acids. In germline, CDR1 is WSHSY, CDR2 SAAADI. V dropped 4 bases and J dropped 0 bases, with 9 bases sitting between them. CDR3 residues: CASSVTDMNTEAFF. Written as DNA, the CDR3 is TGCGCCAGCAGTGTGACAGACATGAACACTGAAGCTTTCTTT.

V usage is TRBV5-6 and J usage is TRBJ2-3; tentatively, D is TRBD2 (5 bases). Trimming removed 4 bases from V and 11 bases from J, with 14 bases in between. The germline V gene encodes CDR1 SGHDT and CDR2 YYEEEE. This CDR3 region has 12 residues. CDR3 sequence reads: CASSPGSALQYF. The CDR3 DNA reads as TGTGCCAGCAGCCCGGGGTCGGCTTTGCAGTATTTT.

V and J are TRBV2 and TRBJ1-5, with 8 bases aligning to TRBD1. Germline loops: CDR1 SNHLY, CDR2 FYNNEI. V lost 4 bases, J lost 2 bases, and 4 bases stayed unmatched. The CDR3 is made up of 15 amino acids. The CDR3 protein is CASSGQGNRNQPQHF. In DNA, the CDR3 is TGTGCCAGCAGTGGACAGGGGAATCGCAATCAGCCCCAGCATTTT.

The rearrangement links TRBV5-1 to TRBJ2-3, with 7 bases identical to TRBD2. Per the germline V gene, CDR1 is SGHRS and CDR2 is YFSETQ. The CDR3 sequence is 15 residues long. After removal of 1 base from V and 9 bases from J, the junction contained 11 bases not matched to a gene. The CDR3 sequence: CASSLTSDVLGTQYF. The CDR3 nucleotides are TGCGCCAGCAGCTTGACTAGCGACGTGCTTGGAACGCAGTATTTT. Complete variable domain (other parts from reference TRBV5-1 and TRBJ2-3): KAGVTQTPRYLIKTRGQQVTLSCSPISGHRSVSWYQQTPGQGLQFLFEYFSETQRNKGNFPGRFSGRQFSNSRSEMNVSTLELGDSALYLCASSLTSDVLGTQYFGPGTRLTVL.

In its sample, this clone was seen once. This chain joins TRBV6-5 and TRBJ2-2; D unclear. CDR1 and CDR2 (germline): MNHEY, SVGAGI. V gave up 3 bases and J gave up 0 bases, with 11 bases separating them. The CDR3 is 16 amino acids. DNA of the CDR3: TGTGCCAGCAGTTATTCCATAAGAGCGAACACCGGGGAGCTGTTTTTT. Protein product: CASSYSIRANTGELFF.

The gene calls are TRBV19 and TRBJ1-6, with D uncertain. The CDR3 has 12 amino acids. The V and J ends lost 4 bases and 7 bases respectively, with 5 bases between them. Germline CDR1 LNHDA, CDR2 SQIVND (reference sequence). The CDR3: CASSNRNSPLHF. The CDR3, as DNA: TGTGCCAGTAGTAATAGAAATTCACCCCTCCACTTT. The variable domain in full, completed from reference TRBV19 and TRBJ1-6, reads DGGITQSPKYLFRKEGQNVTLSCEQNLNHDAMYWYRQDPGQGLRLIYYSQIVNDFQKGDIAEGYSVSREKKESFPLTVTSAQKNPTAFYLCASSNRNSPLHFGNGTRLTVT.

The chain links TRBV5-4 to TRBJ1-2; no definite D call. V was pared by 4 bases and J by 2 bases, with 9 bases between. The CDR3 covers 13 residues. The V gene's germline CDR1 is SGHNT and CDR2 YYREEE (reference sequence). The CDR3 DNA reads as TGTGCCAGCAGCCCCGACGGGAACTATGGCTACACCTTC. Residues: CASSPDGNYGYTF.

V usage is TRBV5-5 and J usage is TRBJ2-7; perhaps TRBD2 as D (5 bases). CDR1 is SGHKS and CDR2 is YYEKEE in the germline V gene (reference sequence). The CDR3 spans 14 residues. The V and J ends lost 7 bases and 3 bases respectively, with 17 bases between them. CDR3 residues: CASGSGGWDYEQYF. The CDR3 region has the DNA TGTGCCAGCGGAAGCGGAGGTTGGGACTACGAGCAGTACTTC.

The genes are TRBV15 and TRBJ1-4; 9 bases map to TRBD1. This CDR3 region has 17 residues. The V gene end was trimmed by 0 bases and the J gene end by 12 bases; junction bases not matched to a gene: 14. Looked up from germline, CDR1 is LNHNV and CDR2 is YYDKDF (reference sequence). The CDR3 reads CATSRDSYIGTGTQLFF. The CDR3 DNA is TGTGCCACCAGCAGAGATTCATATATTGGGACAGGGACCCAACTGTTTTTT. The complete variable domain, with remaining parts taken from reference TRBV15 and TRBJ1-4, reads DAMVIQNPRYQVTQFGKPVTLSCSQTLNHNVMYWYQQKSSQAPKLLFHYYDKDFNNEADTPDNFQSRRPNTSFCFLDIRSPGLGDTAMYLCATSRDSYIGTGTQLFFGSGTQLSVL.

V is TRBV7-2 and J is TRBJ1-3; 9 bases are a match to TRBD1. This CDR3 is built from 16 residues. J lost 4 bases, V lost 1 base, and 5 bases had no gene match. The germline CDR1 and CDR2 sequences are SGHTA and FQGNSA. The DNA for the CDR3 is TGTGCCAGCAGCTTAGGGGACAGGGCCCTGGGAAACACCATATATTTT. Protein: CASSLGDRALGNTIYF.

The chain has TRBV5-1 and TRBJ2-1, with D possibly matching TRBD2 (6 bases). The V end was cut by 3 bases, the J end by 9 bases, with 13 bases between. Germline values: CDR1 SGHRS, CDR2 YFSETQ. CDR3 size: 13 residues. CDR3 in amino acids: CASSSLLALEQFF. Written as DNA, the CDR3 is TGCGCCAGCAGCTCCTTACTAGCCCTTGAGCAGTTCTTC.

The chain is built from TRBV30 and TRBJ1-1; D is perhaps TRBD1 (5 bases). With 0 bases removed from V and 7 bases from J, the gap between germline ends came to 12 bases. Germline CDR1 reads GTSNPN; CDR2 reads SVGIG (reference sequence). The CDR3 length is 13 residues. In DNA, the CDR3 is TGTGCCTGGAGTGTCCAGGGAGGGCTTGAAGCTTTCTTT. This encodes CAWSVQGGLEAFF.

V gene TRBV2 combines with J gene TRBJ1-2; 11 bases are a match to TRBD1. J lost 5 bases, V lost 6 bases, and 8 bases had no gene match. Germline CDR1 is SNHLY and CDR2 is FYNNEI. This CDR3 contains 15 residues. CDR3: CASRTWTGGRYGYTF. CDR3 bases: TGTGCCAGCAGGACTTGGACAGGGGGCCGGTATGGCTACACCTTC.

The chain joins TRBV14 to TRBJ1-6; D is undetermined. Germline V CDR1 and CDR2: SGHDN, FVKESK. V was cut by 1 base and J by 7 bases, with 11 bases left in between. The CDR3 consists of 15 residues. Here the CDR3 DNA reads TGTGCCAGCAGCCAAGTTGCTTTCGCGAATTCACCCCTCCACTTT. It specifies CASSQVAFANSPLHF.

The rearrangement links TRBV5-6 to TRBJ1-2, with a tentative D call TRBD1 (5 bases). Germline V gives CDR1 SGHDT, CDR2 YYEEEE. CDR3 length equals 14 residues. The V gene lost 0 bases and the J gene lost 1 base, with 7 bases spanning the gap. The DNA of the CDR3 is TGTGCCAGCAGCTTGGACAGGAATAACTATGGCTACACCTTC. Amino acids: CASSLDRNNYGYTF. The variable domain in full, with the rest retrieved from reference TRBV5-6 and TRBJ1-2, is DAGVTQSPTHLIKTRGQQVTLRCSPKSGHDTVSWYQQALGQGPQFIFQYYEEEERQRGNFPDRFSGHQFPNYSSELNVNALLLGDSALYLCASSLDRNNYGYTFGSGTRLTVV.

This chain links TRBV27 with TRBJ2-3; D gene uncertain. With 3 bases removed from V and 2 bases from J, the gap between germline ends came to 9 bases. CDR1 and CDR2 (germline): MNHEY, SMNVEV (reference sequence). The CDR3 has 14 amino acids. The CDR3: CASSFLGTTDTQYF. CDR3 sequence (DNA): TGTGCCAGCAGTTTTCTAGGTACCACAGATACGCAGTATTTT.

The chain employs TRBV9 and TRBJ2-3; 9 bases are shared with TRBD2. The V gene's germline CDR1 is SGDLS and CDR2 YYNGEE. This CDR3 spans 17 amino acids. J was trimmed by 3 bases and V by 3 bases; bases with no gene match: 11. CDR3 bases: TGTGCCAGCAGCGCCATGCTTCTTAGCGGGGGTACAGATACGCAGTATTTT. Translated: CASSAMLLSGGTDTQYF.

The V and J genes are TRBV11-2 and TRBJ2-5, with 7 bases aligning to TRBD1. With 5 bases clipped from V and 5 bases from J, the junction kept 5 bases outside the gene matches. Germline V gene sequence: CDR1 SGHAT, CDR2 FQNNGV. The CDR3 spans 13 residues. The CDR3 loop reads CASSPYRGETQYF. CDR3 DNA sequence: TGTGCCAGCAGCCCCTACAGGGGCGAGACCCAGTACTTC.

V and J are TRBV13 and TRBJ1-4; D is unresolved. Germline V gene sequence: CDR1 PRHDT, CDR2 FYEKMQ (reference sequence). This CDR3 has 15 amino acids. Trimming took 8 bases from V and 4 from J, leaving 17 bases between them. The CDR3 sequence: CASAEGHLNNEKLFF. In DNA, the CDR3 is TGTGCCAGCGCCGAGGGTCATCTTAATAATGAAAAACTGTTTTTT.

Only a few counts were recorded for this clone. The chain combines TRBV4-1 with TRBJ2-4; possibly TRBD1 for D (5 bases). The V gene's germline CDR1 is MGHRA and CDR2 YSYEKL. The CDR3 is 13 residues long. Trimming stripped 0 bases from V and 5 bases from J, with 5 bases between. In DNA, the CDR3 is TGCGCCAGCAGCCAAGACAGGGAAAACATTCAGTACTTC. The encoded protein is CASSQDRENIQYF.

The rearrangement links TRBV3-1 (or the pseudogene TRBV3-2) to TRBJ1-4; the D is unclear. Germline values: CDR1 LGHDT, CDR2 YNNKEL (reference sequence). V was cut by 1 base and J by 0 bases, with 6 bases left in between. The CDR3 sequence is 15 residues long. The CDR3 loop reads CASSQVPATNEKLFF. CDR3 DNA: TGTGCCAGCAGCCAAGTTCCCGCAACTAATGAAAAACTGTTTTTT.

This chain connects TRBV2 to TRBJ2-7, with D tentatively TRBD2 (5 bases). Trimming removed 5 bases at V and 4 bases at J, with 12 bases between. CDR1 SNHLY and CDR2 FYNNEI come from the germline V gene. This CDR3 has 13 amino acids. CDR3 sequence (DNA): TGTGCCAGCAGTTTACTCGAGGGTTACGAGCAGTACTTC. It specifies CASSLLEGYEQYF.

J is TRBJ1-2 and V is TRBV6-5; D gene uncertain. Per the germline V gene, CDR1 is MNHEY and CDR2 is SVGAGI. The CDR3 totals 14 residues. V was shortened by 5 bases and J by 1 base, with 11 bases between the two germline ends. This CDR3 reads CASSNPPGNYGYTF. The CDR3 DNA sequence: TGTGCCAGCAGTAACCCCCCCGGTAACTATGGCTACACCTTC.

The rearrangement joins TRBV9 to TRBJ2-1; D remains unclear. Trimming shortened V by 3 bases and J by 6 bases, and 10 bases separated the two germline ends. The germline V gene encodes CDR1 SGDLS and CDR2 YYNGEE. The CDR3 runs to 13 residues. Here the CDR3 DNA reads TGTGCCAGCAGCGGCTCCAACAGCAATGAGCAGTTCTTC. It codes for CASSGSNSNEQFF.

This chain connects TRBV11-2 to TRBJ1-1; D is possibly TRBD1 (5 bases). Trimming took 2 bases from V and 2 from J, leaving 12 bases between them. Germline V gene lookup returns CDR1 SGHAT and CDR2 FQNNGV. The CDR3 consists of 15 residues. Here the CDR3 DNA reads TGTGCCAGCAGCTTAAGGGGCGGTCAAAACACTGAAGCTTTCTTT. It is translated as CASSLRGGQNTEAFF.